This T cell receptor beta chain was observed in a study of PD-1 blockade in classical Hodgkin lymphoma (TCRdb year 2020). With regard to the full study: Nivolumab dosing was 3 mg/kg intravenously every 2 weeks, continuing until either disease progression or unacceptable toxicity. The study used TCR beta sequencing and CyTOF to define a peripheral blood immune signature of response to PD-1 blockade in classical Hodgkin lymphoma. Overall study outcomes, separate from this receptor: Trial patients with a complete response had baseline diversity similar to that of newly diagnosed patients, while partial responders and progressors had significantly lower diversity. Baseline TCR diversity was reported to be lower in newly diagnosed patients than in healthy donors, and even lower in relapsed/refractory patients. Diversity was lower in patients who began nivolumab less than 1 year after ASCT, so these patients were left out of later analyses to avoid confounding by immune reconstitution. CD4+ but not CD8+ TCR diversity rose significantly by C4D1 (p=0.0027 vs p=0.16), most apparent in complete responders (p=0.02). The study was restricted to a single clinical trial cohort, and the causes of repertoire differences, possibly disease activity or prior therapy, were left undefined.

The sample's time point label, decoded: cycle 1 day 1 (C1D1), immediately before nivolumab initiation. Every trial patient had relapsed after autologous stem cell transplantation, and cohorts A, B and C differed in prior brentuximab vedotin exposure. A total of about 51 patients with relapsed/refractory classical Hodgkin lymphoma made up the trial cohort, and each patient's best overall response was complete response, partial response or progressive disease. Single-agent nivolumab was administered to trial patients in the multi-cohort phase II CheckMate 205 trial. Best overall response was determined by an independent review committee according to the 2007 International Working Group response criteria. Trial PBMCs were obtained immediately prior to nivolumab initiation (C1D1) and on therapy at cycle 2 day 1 and cycle 4 day 1. Peripheral blood was collected in 8 mL Vacutainer Cell Preparation Tubes, from which PBMCs were isolated by centrifugation and then cryopreserved.

The Qiagen DNeasy kit was used to extract genomic DNA from unsorted PBMCs and from the negatively selected CD4+ and CD8+ fractions. Using primers that anneal to V and J segments, immunoSEQ multiplex PCR amplified the TCR beta CDR3 regions. A synthetic immune receptor repertoire was used to minimize amplification bias, and any remaining bias was removed computationally after sequencing. The authors' analysis ran thus. Repertoire diversity was quantified as the Shannon entropy index using custom Python scripts. Unsorted, CD4+ and CD8+ repertoires were examined separately, except in combined analyses, for which CD4+ and CD8+ sequences were merged in silico. Clonal expansion was defined as at least a 2-fold frequency increase after treatment relative to C1D1, with a pseudocount of 0.5 for undetected baseline clones. Clones with 0 or 1 copy at C1D1 were classified as singleton clones, and clones with 2 or more copies were classified as non-singleton clones. Clones expanded in unsorted samples were annotated as CD4+, CD8+ or unknown by matching protein sequences in sorted samples from the same patient. Wilcoxon tests were applied to paired samples to test diversity changes from C1D1 to C4D1. Entries here come from immuneACCESS through TCRdb and include only in-frame sequences with V and J called. Some clones fail to appear in such tables; in the studies checked, an unresolved V gene covers under half of the shortfall, and the cause of the remainder is unknown. V and J calls and clone size are copied from that table; D and trimming were computed from the DNA. Across this sample there are about 20,000 clones, with over 80% seen only once. The ten top clones hold 24% of the sample.

Via the germline V gene, CDR1 is SGHRS and CDR2 YFSETQ. Clipping removes 2 bases from V and 8 bases from J, with 9 as the unmatched junction base count. The CDR3 runs 16 residues from the cysteine to the phenylalanine. Only CDR3 DNA is held: 48 bases, read in frame from base 1. Points on this clone: What antigen it recognizes has not been identified. No base quality information exists; no much larger clone differs at one position.

In this chain, TRBV5-1 is recombined with TRBJ2-1, and 11 bases in between align with TRBD2. The receptor comes from a human donor with classical Hodgkin lymphoma. Here the sequenced sample was peripheral blood mononuclear cells (PBMCs), taken at baseline. The CDR3: CASSFQLAGGSYEQFF. The base sequence is TGCGCCAGCAGCTTCCAATTAGCGGGGGGGAGCTATGAGCAGTTCTTC. Reference TRBV5-1 and TRBJ2-1 genes cover what lies past the CDR3, so the full variable domain is KAGVTQTPRYLIKTRGQQVTLSCSPISGHRSVSWYQQTPGQGLQFLFEYFSETQRNKGNFPGRFSGRQFSNSRSEMNVSTLELGDSALYLCASSFQLAGGSYEQFFGPGTRLTVL.